The 24 T cell receptor beta chains presented below share a single source sample, sequenced in a study of T cell responses to AZD1222 COVID-19 vaccine. Data came from immunoSEQ multiplex PCR; TCRdb stores just in-frame clones and leaves some out. The table has 100,000 to 120,000 clones, more than 70% seen once. The material was peripheral blood, obtained 28 days after the second AZD1222 dose. Every receptor here comes from an adult who received the AZD1222 COVID-19 vaccine.

The V gene is TRBV28, the J gene TRBJ1-1, with D perhaps TRBD1 (6 bases). The CDR3 extends over 14 amino acids. Deletions cut 7 bases from V and 1 base from J, with 13 bases between. The germline V gene encodes CDR1 MDHEN and CDR2 SYDVKM. CDR3 in DNA: TGTGCCAGCACCGGTGGACAGAAGAACACTGAAGCTTTCTTT. Residues: CASTGGQKNTEAFF.

V is TRBV7-2 and J is TRBJ2-5; unclear D gene. The CDR3 length is 12 residues. Germline CDR1 SGHTA, CDR2 FQGNSA. Trimming pared 0 bases from V and 5 bases from J, leaving 4 bases between. Here the CDR3 reads CASSLAPETQYF. The CDR3, as DNA: TGTGCCAGCAGCTTAGCGCCCGAGACCCAGTACTTC. The entire variable domain, with the rest obtained from reference TRBV7-2 and TRBJ2-5, is as follows: GAGVSQSPSNKVTEKGKDVELRCDPISGHTALYWYRQSLGQGLEFLIYFQGNSAPDKSGLPSDRFSAERTGGSVSTLTIQRTQQEDSAVYLCASSLAPETQYFGPGTRLLVL.

This clone occurred once. This chain uses TRBV13 with TRBJ1-2, with D possibly being TRBD1 (6 bases). CDR3 length: 14 amino acids. Looked up from germline, CDR1 is PRHDT and CDR2 is FYEKMQ (reference sequence). Trimming took off 5 bases at V and 0 bases at J, with 10 bases between the two ends. The CDR3 here is CASSPGQTNYGYTF. The CDR3 bases are TGTGCCAGCAGCCCCGGACAGACTAACTATGGCTACACCTTC.

The gene calls are TRBV11-2 and TRBJ1-1; TRBD1 matches 7 bases. This CDR3 comprises 15 residues. The V gene's germline CDR1 is SGHAT and CDR2 FQNNGV. V dropped 0 bases and J dropped 0; count of bases not matched to a gene: 1. The CDR3 loop is CASSLEGTVNTEAFF. The CDR3 DNA reads TGTGCCAGCAGCTTAGAAGGGACAGTGAACACTGAAGCTTTCTTT.

The V gene is TRBV11-2, the J gene TRBJ1-1; D unresolved. CDR3 length: 13 amino acids. Germline CDR1 SGHAT, CDR2 FQNNGV. V shed 1 base and J shed 6 bases, with 9 bases lying between them. DNA for the CDR3: TGTGCCAGCAGCTTAGGTTTGGCAGCTGAAGCTTTCTTT. Its translation is CASSLGLAAEAFF.

V usage is TRBV5-1 and J usage is TRBJ1-4; 10 bases agree with TRBD1. This CDR3 spans 17 amino acids. The trim removed 3 bases at V and 8 bases at J, leaving 13 bases unmatched. Germline V gene data show CDR1 as SGHRS and CDR2 as YFSETQ. CDR3 nucleotides: TGCGCCAGCAGCTCGGGGGCGACAGGGGGCTCCTCCGAAAAACTGTTTTTT. Translation: CASSSGATGGSSEKLFF.

This sequence joins TRBV29-1 and TRBJ1-1, with TRBD1 as a possible D gene (6 bases). The CDR3 sequence is 11 residues long. The ends were cut back, 5 bases at V and 8 bases at J, with 12 bases in the middle. Per the germline V gene, CDR1 is SQVTM and CDR2 is ANQGSEA. The CDR3 sequence: CSVSRQAEAFF. The CDR3 region has the DNA TGCAGCGTTAGTCGACAGGCAGAAGCTTTCTTT.

In DNA, the CDR3 is TGTGCCAGCAGTTCAACAGGGGAAGGCTACACCTTC. This codes for CASSSTGEGYTF. The chain couples TRBV27 to TRBJ1-2; 7 positions match TRBD1. From germline, CDR1 is MNHEY and CDR2 SMNVEV (reference sequence). This CDR3 comprises 12 residues. Trimming removed 4 bases from V and 8 bases from J; junction bases left unmatched: 4.

This rearrangement joins TRBV6-6 to TRBJ1-1; D uncertain. Germline V gene lookup returns CDR1 MNHNY and CDR2 SVGAGI (reference sequence). This CDR3 is built from 11 residues. Trimming cost V 3 bases and J 7 bases, with 6 bases left between them. The DNA of the CDR3 is TGTGCCAGCAGTTATCAGGATGAAGCTTTCTTT. Protein product: CASSYQDEAFF.

The J gene is TRBJ2-1, the V gene TRBV7-9; 8 bases align to TRBD2. The CDR3 spans 13 residues. J was trimmed by 9 bases and V by 1 base; bases with no gene match: 2. CDR1 is SEHNR, CDR2 FQNEAQ, per germline (reference sequence). In DNA form, the CDR3 reads TGTGCCAGCAGCTTAGGGACTAGCACTGAGCAGTTCTTC. Translation: CASSLGTSTEQFF.

The CDR3 loop is CASRLSRLYGYTF. DNA of the CDR3: TGTGCCAGCAGGTTGTCCAGGTTGTATGGCTACACCTTC. The V and J genes are TRBV12-3 or TRBV12-4 and TRBJ1-2; D gene ambiguous. V was cut by 6 bases and J by 5 bases, with 13 bases left in between. CDR3 length equals 13 residues.

The rearrangement uses TRBV7-3 and TRBJ1-6; D gene unclear. CDR3 length: 14 amino acids. Looked up from germline, CDR1 is SGHTA and CDR2 is FQGTGA. V was pared by 3 bases and J by 6 bases, with 9 bases between. This CDR3 reads CASSLTQSNSPLHF. In DNA form, the CDR3 reads TGTGCCAGCAGCTTGACGCAAAGTAATTCACCCCTCCACTTT.

The V call is TRBV12-3 or TRBV12-4, the J call TRBJ2-1, with D unclear. CDR3 size: 12 residues. V was clipped by 6 bases and J by 6 bases, with 9 bases between them. CDR3 residues: CASRPMGNEQFF. The CDR3 nucleotides are TGTGCCAGCAGGCCCATGGGCAATGAGCAGTTCTTC.

The gene calls are TRBV7-2 and TRBJ1-1; 7 bases are shared with TRBD1. CDR3 size: 13 residues. Germline assignment: CDR1 SGHTA and CDR2 FQGNSA. Trimming at V came to 6 bases and at J to 4 bases, leaving 5 bases not matched to a gene. The CDR3 region is CASSVQGSTEAFF. The CDR3 coding sequence is TGTGCCAGCAGTGTACAGGGGAGCACTGAAGCTTTCTTT.

The rearrangement links TRBV4-3 to TRBJ1-4; D ambiguous. The germline CDR1 and CDR2 sequences are LGHNA and YSLEER. This CDR3 spans 14 amino acids. V was trimmed by 1 base and J by 7 bases, leaving 10 bases between them. The CDR3 sequence: CASSQAQTVEKLFF. The CDR3 nucleotides read TGCGCCAGCAGCCAAGCCCAGACTGTTGAAAAACTGTTTTTT.

The chain couples TRBV6-5 to TRBJ1-5, with unresolved D. Trimming pared 7 bases from V and 4 bases from J, leaving 14 bases between. Germline V gene sequence: CDR1 MNHEY, CDR2 SVGAGI. The CDR3 spans 14 residues. DNA of the CDR3: TGTGCCAGCATCCGCGTTGACGGTAATCAGCCCCAGCATTTT. It is translated as CASIRVDGNQPQHF.

This chain uses TRBV27 with TRBJ1-6; TRBD1 matches at 7 bases. The V gene's germline CDR1 is MNHEY and CDR2 SMNVEV (reference sequence). The trim removed 8 bases at V and 7 bases at J, leaving 5 bases unmatched. The CDR3 contains 13 residues. The CDR3 DNA follows: TGTGCCAGCGGTGACAGGGCGAATTCACCCCTCCACTTT. Amino acids: CASGDRANSPLHF.

The V call is TRBV6-2 or TRBV6-3, the J call TRBJ2-6; D may be TRBD1 (6 bases). The CDR3 totals 17 residues. Germline assignment: CDR1 MNHEY and CDR2 SVGEGT. The germline V and J ends were trimmed by 5 bases and 4 bases, with 18 bases remaining between them. DNA for the CDR3: TGTGCCAGCAGTCCGTTGGGGGCGCTTTCAGGGGCCAACGTCCTGACTTTC. This translates into CASSPLGALSGANVLTF.

V gene TRBV6-2 or TRBV6-3 combines with J gene TRBJ1-2; 8 positions agree with TRBD1. The CDR3 is made up of 15 amino acids. The J segment lost 5 bases and the V segment lost 6 bases, leaving 11 bases of the junction unmatched. Germline assignment: CDR1 MNHEY and CDR2 SVGEGT. In DNA, the CDR3 is TGTGCCAGCAGCCAACCGGGACAGGTTTTGTATGGCTACACCTTC. Its protein is CASSQPGQVLYGYTF.

The chain links TRBV5-1 to TRBJ1-1; D is uncertain. Germline values: CDR1 SGHRS, CDR2 YFSETQ. There are 14 residues in the CDR3. The V end lost 6 bases, the J end lost 2 bases, and 14 bases lay between the germline ends. The CDR3 DNA reads as TGCGCCAGCAACGCCCAGGCCCCCAACACTGAAGCTTTCTTT. Translation: CASNAQAPNTEAFF.

V and J are TRBV20-1 and TRBJ1-4; no clear D. V shed 3 bases and J shed 6 bases, with 11 bases lying between them. The CDR3 runs to 13 residues. Germline CDR1 is DFQATT and CDR2 is SNEGSKA (reference sequence). The CDR3 here is CSASGGFDEKLFF. The CDR3 nucleotides are TGCAGTGCTAGTGGTGGGTTCGATGAAAAACTGTTTTTT.

The CDR3, as DNA: TGTGCCAGCAGCGTGACAGGGAGTTTCACTGAAGCTTTCTTT. This translates into CASSVTGSFTEAFF. This chain uses TRBV7-2 with TRBJ1-1; 7 bases align to TRBD1. The CDR3 length is 14 residues. J lost 4 bases, V lost 5 bases, and 7 bases had no gene match. Germline V gene lookup returns CDR1 SGHTA and CDR2 FQGNSA.

This rearrangement joins TRBV2 to TRBJ2-2; D unresolved. This CDR3 is built from 12 residues. Germline V gene lookup returns CDR1 SNHLY and CDR2 FYNNEI. Trimming took off 7 bases at V and 1 base at J, with 4 bases between the two ends. CDR3 nucleotide sequence: TGTGCCAGCATTGGGAACACCGGGGAGCTGTTTTTT. Protein: CASIGNTGELFF. Variable domain in full (rest from reference TRBV2 and TRBJ2-2): EPEVTQTPSHQVTQMGQEVILRCVPISNHLYFYWYRQILGQKVEFLVSFYNNEISEKSEIFDDQFSVERPDGSNFTLKIRSTKLEDSAMYFCASIGNTGELFFGEGSRLTVL.

This chain links TRBV2 with TRBJ2-3; D possibly corresponds to TRBD1 (5 bases). Germline-derived CDR1 and CDR2 are SNHLY and FYNNEI. CDR3 length: 15 amino acids. Trimming pared 9 bases from V and 3 bases from J, leaving 19 bases between. The CDR3 spells CARRGWAGLTDTQYF. Written as DNA, the CDR3 is TGTGCCAGAAGAGGCTGGGCAGGGCTGACAGATACGCAGTATTTT.